The 6 T cell receptor beta chains reported below all come from one sample, sequenced in a study. TCRdb used MiXCR to reprocess the 5' RACE reads, holding one entry per CDR3 protein. The sample has fewer than 65,000 distinct CDR3 sequences, 20% to 25% seen once. Tregs were sorted as CD4+CD25+CD127-/low cells. Sample: tumor-infiltrating Tregs sorted from the breast tumor. Source of these receptors: a female donor with breast cancer.

By share, this clonotype ranks as medium-sized. Here the CDR3 DNA reads TGTGCCAGCAACCTACAGGGGAGCACTGAAGCTTTCTTT. It yields the protein CASNLQGSTEAFF. V gene TRBV6-5 combines with J gene TRBJ1-1; 7 bases agree with TRBD1. CDR3 size: 13 residues. The V gene end was trimmed by 7 bases and the J gene end by 4 bases; junction bases not matched to a gene: 6. Germline CDR1 MNHEY, CDR2 SVGAGI.

This clonotype was counted only a few times. The chain joins TRBV20-1 to TRBJ2-6; 8 nucleotides agree with TRBD1. The V segment lost 7 bases and the J segment 1 base; nucleotides outside the gene matches: 6. CDR3 length equals 15 residues. The germline gives CDR1 DFQATT, CDR2 SNEGSKA (reference sequence). CDR3 nucleotides: TGCAGTGTTCGGACAGGGAATTCTGGGGCCAACGTCCTGACTTTC. Protein: CSVRTGNSGANVLTF.

The chain recombines TRBV20-1 with TRBJ2-5; 10 bases line up with TRBD2. V gave up 6 bases and J gave up 4 bases; unmatched junction bases: 14. The CDR3 length is 16 residues. Germline V gene sequence: CDR1 DFQATT, CDR2 SNEGSKA (reference sequence). CDR3 residues: CSAHSLGTSVLETQYF. For the CDR3, the DNA is TGCAGTGCCCACTCGCTCGGGACTAGCGTCTTAGAGACCCAGTACTTC.

This clonotype was counted between two and nine times. The CDR3: CASSLVRRLNEQFF. CDR3 DNA: TGTGCCAGCAGCTTAGTTCGAAGGCTAAATGAGCAGTTCTTC. J is TRBJ2-1 and V is TRBV7-8; D gene unclear. The CDR3 runs to 14 residues. From germline, CDR1 is SGHVS and CDR2 FQNEAQ. The ends were cut back, 1 base at V and 7 bases at J, with 11 bases in the middle.

The V call is TRBV28, the J call TRBJ2-2, with D possibly matching TRBD2 (7 bases). V lost 6 bases and J 6 bases, leaving 14 bases between the germline ends. Germline V lookup: CDR1 MDHEN, CDR2 SYDVKM. The CDR3 spans 14 residues. The CDR3 spells CASRSQGGPGELFF. DNA for the CDR3: TGTGCCAGCAGATCACAGGGAGGGCCCGGGGAGCTGTTTTTT.

V and J are TRBV6-1 and TRBJ2-3; 11 positions match TRBD2. The CDR3 has 14 amino acids. V was clipped by 10 bases and J by 4 bases; unmatched bases: 7. Germline V gene data show CDR1 as MNHNS and CDR2 as SASEGT. For the CDR3, the DNA is TGTGCCACTAATAGCGGGAGGGCCGCAGATACGCAGTATTTT. It is translated as CATNSGRAADTQYF.